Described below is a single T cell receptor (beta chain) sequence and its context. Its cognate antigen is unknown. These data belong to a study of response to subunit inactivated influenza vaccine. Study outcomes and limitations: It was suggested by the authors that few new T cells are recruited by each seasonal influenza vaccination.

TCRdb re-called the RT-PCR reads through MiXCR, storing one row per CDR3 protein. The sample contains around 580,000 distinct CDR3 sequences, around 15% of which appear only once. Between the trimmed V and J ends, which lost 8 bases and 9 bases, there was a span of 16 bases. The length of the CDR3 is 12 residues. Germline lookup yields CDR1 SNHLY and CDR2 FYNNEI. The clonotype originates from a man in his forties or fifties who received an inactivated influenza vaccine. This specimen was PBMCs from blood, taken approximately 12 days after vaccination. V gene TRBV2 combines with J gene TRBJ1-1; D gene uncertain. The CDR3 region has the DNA TGTGCCAGCGACCGTATCGGGCGGCAAGCTTTCTTT. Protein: CASDRIGRQAFF.